This is a list of T cell receptor beta chains from one sample in a study of PD-1 blockade in classical Hodgkin lymphoma. The protocol was immunoSEQ multiplex PCR, while the TCRdb copy is restricted to in-frame clones and leaves out a portion. The sample includes roughly 6,000 clones, 73% of them seen just once. This specimen was CD8+ T cells from blood, taken before the fourth cycle of nivolumab. The receptors stem from a human donor with classical Hodgkin lymphoma. Each CDR3 is given with its conserved first and last residue. D genes are given only for firm matches. Size tells how often a clone was seen (once, few, many) or the class of an expanded clone, and some rows leave it out.

CDR3aa | CDR3nt | d_gene | abundance | j_gene | v_gene
CASSFGIRSGNTIYF | TGTGCCAGCAGCTTCGGGATTCGGTCTGGAAACACCATATATTTT | - | - | TRBJ1-3 | TRBV5-6
CASSSGLAVTDTQYF | TGTGCCAGCAGCTCGGGACTAGCGGTCACAGATACGCAGTATTTT | TRBD2 | - | TRBJ2-3 | TRBV7-8
CASSHNRDVNTEAFF | TGTGCCAGCAGCCACAACCGGGACGTGAACACTGAAGCTTTCTTT | - | once | TRBJ1-1 | TRBV4-2
CASSEAGFPEETQYF | TGTGCCAGCAGTGAGGCAGGCTTCCCCGAAGAGACCCAGTACTTC | - | - | TRBJ2-5 | TRBV2
CASSQELGIDEQYF | TGCGCCAGCAGCCAAGAGTTAGGGATCGACGAGCAGTACTTC | - | - | TRBJ2-7 | TRBV4-1
CASSEGLAGNSYEQYF | TGCGCCAGCAGTGAGGGACTAGCGGGGAACTCCTACGAGCAGTACTTC | TRBD2 | - | TRBJ2-7 | TRBV10-2
CAWSPGGGALQETQYF | TGTGCCTGGAGCCCGGGCGGGGGGGCACTCCAAGAGACCCAGTACTTC | TRBD2 | - | TRBJ2-5 | TRBV30
CASSSGFGTDTQYF | TGTGCCAGCAGTTCCGGGTTTGGCACAGATACGCAGTATTTT | - | - | TRBJ2-3 | TRBV28
CASSVPLTRYQETQYF | TGTGCCAGCAGTGTCCCCCTAACACGGTACCAAGAGACCCAGTACTTC | - | - | TRBJ2-5 | TRBV6-1
CASSAGAGAQETQYF | TGTGCCAGCAGCGCGGGGGCGGGGGCACAAGAGACCCAGTACTTC | - | - | TRBJ2-5 | TRBV9
CASSPYEDGNEQFF | TGTGCCAGCTCACCATATGAGGATGGCAATGAGCAGTTCTTC | - | - | TRBJ2-1 | TRBV18
CASSSTAGSSYNEQFF | TGTGCCAGCAGCTCGACGGCGGGGAGCTCCTACAATGAGCAGTTCTTC | - | - | TRBJ2-1 | TRBV7-9
CASSQGQRDYGYTF | TGTGCCAGCAGCCAGGGACAGAGGGACTATGGCTACACCTTC | TRBD1 | - | TRBJ1-2 | TRBV5-6
CASSLDRGEAFF | TGTGCCAGCAGCTTAGACAGGGGCGAAGCTTTCTTT | TRBD1 | - | TRBJ1-1 | TRBV7-9
CASSLDGTSSYNEQFF | TGTGCCAGCAGCTTGGACGGGACTAGCTCCTACAATGAGCAGTTCTTC | TRBD2 | - | TRBJ2-1 | TRBV5-8
CASSSPSGVHEQYF | TGTGCCAGCAGTTCTCCGTCGGGCGTCCACGAGCAGTACTTC | - | - | TRBJ2-7 | TRBV27
CASSLMAGISYGYTF | TGTGCCAGCAGTTTAATGGCAGGAATATCATATGGCTACACCTTC | - | few | TRBJ1-2 | TRBV27
CASSLGAGRTGELFF | TGCGCCAGCAGCTTGGGGGCAGGGAGGACCGGGGAGCTGTTTTTT | - | - | TRBJ2-2 | TRBV5-1